One sample yielded the 12 T cell receptor beta chains listed below, sequenced in a study of OX40 agonist ivuxolimab in advanced cancers. Clones were read by immunoSEQ multiplex PCR, and TCRdb kept only the in-frame ones, dropping some. The sample lists fewer than 65,000 clones, 88% occurring once. Sequenced here: CD4+ or CD8+ T cells sorted from blood, sampled in a trial of the OX40 agonist ivuxolimab. Receptor source: an adult with an advanced solid tumor such as melanoma, head and neck, liver or kidney cancer.

The V call is TRBV6-4, the J call TRBJ2-1, with TRBD2 identical over 7 bases. This CDR3 is built from 13 residues. CDR1 and CDR2 from the germline V gene are MRHNA and SNTAGT. Losses at the gene ends were 8 bases for V and 11 bases for J; bases not matched to a gene: 12. CDR3 sequence reads: CASSWEPGLKQFF. The CDR3 bases are TGTGCCAGCTCATGGGAGCCGGGACTAAAGCAGTTCTTC.

J is TRBJ1-5 and V is TRBV28; D not certain. The CDR3 sequence is 14 residues long. V was clipped by 3 bases and J by 2 bases, with 8 bases between them. CDR1 is MDHEN, CDR2 SYDVKM, per germline. The CDR3 DNA follows: TGTGCCAGCAGTTTGCCCTGGGGCAATCAGCCCCAGCATTTT. Its translation: CASSLPWGNQPQHF.

This clone appeared once. The chain joins TRBV7-9 to TRBJ1-2; no reliable D call. V was trimmed by 1 base and J by 6 bases, leaving 6 bases between them. Germline CDR1 and CDR2: SEHNR and FQNEAQ (reference sequence). This CDR3 comprises 12 residues. The CDR3 reads CASSLGSHGYTF. For the CDR3, the DNA is TGTGCCAGCAGCTTAGGATCACATGGCTACACCTTC.

This clone occurred once. The V and J genes are TRBV5-1 and TRBJ2-7; the D is unclear. The CDR3 is 15 amino acids. Germline V lookup: CDR1 SGHRS, CDR2 YFSETQ. V gave up 5 bases and J gave up 1 base, with 16 bases separating them. The DNA for the CDR3 is TGCGCCAGCAGGGCCCCCGATGGGCCATCCTACGAGCAGTACTTC. Translated, it gives CASRAPDGPSYEQYF.

This rearrangement joins TRBV6-1 to TRBJ1-1, with 7 bases matching TRBD1. This CDR3 region has 13 residues. V was clipped by 3 bases and J by 4 bases; unmatched bases: 2. Germline V gene sequence: CDR1 MNHNS, CDR2 SASEGT. The CDR3 sequence: CASSDRGGTEAFF. CDR3 in DNA: TGTGCCAGCAGTGACAGGGGGGGCACTGAAGCTTTCTTT.

The CDR3 reads CASRPGTSGNEQFF. CDR3 sequence (DNA): TGCGCCAGCAGACCCGGGACTAGCGGCAATGAGCAGTTCTTC. The V gene is TRBV5-1, the J gene TRBJ2-1, with TRBD2 matching 11 bases. This CDR3 has 14 residues. Germline V gives CDR1 SGHRS, CDR2 YFSETQ. The V and J ends lost 5 bases and 6 bases, in that order; junction bases with no gene match: 4.

V is TRBV5-5 and J is TRBJ2-5, with 12 bases matching TRBD2. The CDR3 contains 17 residues. V was pared by 1 base and J by 5 bases, with 9 bases of the junction left unmatched. Germline assignment: CDR1 SGHKS and CDR2 YYEKEE (reference sequence). CDR3 residues: CASSLPSSGRVRETQYF. CDR3 DNA sequence: TGTGCCAGCAGCTTGCCCTCTAGCGGGAGGGTTCGGGAGACCCAGTACTTC.

The rearrangement joins TRBV4-2 to TRBJ1-1, with D possibly TRBD1 on 5 matching bases. Per germline, CDR1 LGHNA and CDR2 YNFKEQ. Between the trimmed V and J ends, which lost 0 bases and 7 bases, there was a span of 12 bases. This CDR3 is 14 amino acids long. In DNA, the CDR3 is TGTGCCAGCAGCCAAGAAGCAGGGAAGCTTGAAGCTTTCTTT. Its translation is CASSQEAGKLEAFF.

This sequence joins TRBV9 and TRBJ2-1, with 9 bases lining up with TRBD1. With 3 bases clipped from V and 6 bases from J, the junction kept 10 bases outside the gene matches. The CDR3 extends over 16 amino acids. Germline CDR1 reads SGDLS; CDR2 reads YYNGEE. CDR3 sequence: CASSEGPGQGTNEQFF. The DNA of the CDR3 is TGTGCCAGCAGCGAGGGACCGGGACAGGGAACCAATGAGCAGTTCTTC.

The chain employs TRBV5-1 and TRBJ2-3; maybe TRBD1 (6 bases). Per germline, CDR1 SGHRS and CDR2 YFSETQ. V was clipped by 5 bases and J by 1 base, with 14 bases between them. The CDR3 sequence is 15 residues long. CDR3 region: CASRPEDSRTDTQYF. The CDR3 nucleotides read TGCGCCAGCAGACCTGAGGACAGCCGCACAGATACGCAGTATTTT.

The chain combines TRBV11-1 with TRBJ1-4; a weak D match, TRBD1 (5 bases). Germline CDR1 SGHAT, CDR2 FQDESV (reference sequence). The CDR3 is 15 amino acids. V was clipped by 5 bases and J by 4 bases, with 14 bases between them. CDR3 amino acids: CASSAKRGYNEKLFF. Written as DNA, the CDR3 is TGTGCCAGCAGCGCCAAAAGGGGTTATAATGAAAAACTGTTTTTT.

The chain is built from TRBV28 and TRBJ2-4; D is perhaps TRBD2 (5 bases). V was trimmed by 5 bases and J by 11 bases, leaving 16 bases between them. Per germline, CDR1 MDHEN and CDR2 SYDVKM. The CDR3 is 13 amino acids. Here the CDR3 reads CASSPTSIYVQYF. DNA for the CDR3: TGTGCCAGCAGTCCCACTAGTATATACGTTCAGTACTTC.